The 32 T cell receptor beta chains reported below all come from one sample, sequenced in a study of cytomegalovirus exposure and HLA in healthy donors. Primers for the PCR totalled 60 Vbeta and 13 Jbeta. Sequencing used immunoSEQ multiplex PCR; TCRdb keeps in-frame clones, though not all of them. This table holds 40,000 or so clones. Input material: PBMCs. All receptors come from a male donor in good health and CMV-seronegative.

The V gene is TRBV4-2, the J gene TRBJ1-3; 10 bases match TRBD1. The J segment lost 2 bases and the V segment lost 2 bases, leaving 9 bases of the junction unmatched. The CDR3 is 18 residues long. From germline, CDR1 is LGHNA and CDR2 YNFKEQ. The CDR3 is CASSQLRGDRGPGNTIYF. The CDR3 bases are TGTGCCAGCAGCCAACTCCGGGGGGACAGGGGACCTGGAAACACCATATATTTT.

This sequence joins TRBV7-9 and TRBJ1-2; no clear D gene. Deletions cut 1 base from V and 8 bases from J, with 14 bases between. CDR3 length: 14 amino acids. Germline assignment: CDR1 SEHNR and CDR2 FQNEAQ (reference sequence). The CDR3 loop reads CASSLVGQTKGYTF. Written as DNA, the CDR3 is TGTGCCAGCAGCTTAGTTGGCCAGACAAAGGGCTACACCTTC. Full variable domain (missing parts from reference TRBV7-9 and TRBJ1-2): DTGVSQNPRHKITKRGQNVTFRCDPISEHNRLYWYRQTLGQGPEFLTYFQNEAQLEKSRLLSDRFSAERPKGSFSTLEIQRTEQGDSAMYLCASSLVGQTKGYTFGSGTRLTVV.

The J gene is TRBJ1-2, the V gene TRBV13; 8 nucleotides agree with TRBD1. This CDR3 has 14 amino acids. Trimming cost V 4 bases and J 6 bases; bases outside gene matches: 7. Per the germline V gene, CDR1 is PRHDT and CDR2 is FYEKMQ (reference sequence). CDR3 in amino acids: CASSWTGTLDGYTF. CDR3 DNA: TGTGCCAGCAGCTGGACAGGGACCTTAGATGGCTACACCTTC.

V usage is TRBV27 and J usage is TRBJ2-5; 8 bases are shared with TRBD1. The CDR3 sequence is 13 residues long. V lost 8 bases, J lost 5 bases, and 7 bases stayed unmatched. Germline-derived CDR1 and CDR2 are MNHEY and SMNVEV (reference sequence). For the CDR3, the DNA is TGTGCCAGCCGCGGACAGGGAAGGGAGACCCAGTACTTC. Its protein is CASRGQGRETQYF.

The rearrangement links TRBV4-3 to TRBJ2-3, with 10 bases that match TRBD2. V was pared by 3 bases and J by 0 bases, with 6 bases of the junction left unmatched. CDR1 LGHNA and CDR2 YSLEER come from the germline V gene. This CDR3 contains 17 residues. CDR3 protein: CASSHDGAGGSTDTQYF. CDR3 coding DNA: TGCGCCAGCAGCCATGATGGAGCGGGAGGGAGCACAGATACGCAGTATTTT.

J is TRBJ2-3 and V is TRBV5-1; TRBD2 matches at 13 bases. Germline V gene lookup returns CDR1 SGHRS and CDR2 YFSETQ. The trim removed 3 bases at V and 5 bases at J, leaving 3 bases unmatched. The CDR3 is made up of 15 amino acids. The CDR3 bases are TGCGCCAGCAGCTCCGGACTAGCGGGAGAAGATACGCAGTATTTT. Its protein product is CASSSGLAGEDTQYF.

The gene calls are TRBV29-1 and TRBJ2-2, with D possibly matching TRBD1 (5 bases). Germline CDR1 and CDR2: SQVTM and ANQGSEA. Trimming left V 1 base short and J 6 bases short, with 12 bases between. This CDR3 region has 14 residues. The CDR3 DNA reads TGCAGCGTTGAAGCGGACAACATGTCCGGGGAGCTGTTTTTT. Protein product: CSVEADNMSGELFF.

The CDR3 spells CATSNRAGYTF. As DNA, the CDR3 is TGTGCCACCAGTAACAGGGCTGGCTACACCTTC. The J gene is TRBJ1-2, the V gene TRBV15; D perhaps matches TRBD1 (6 bases). The CDR3 is 11 amino acids. With 6 bases removed from V and 7 bases from J, the gap between germline ends came to 9 bases. Germline-derived CDR1 and CDR2 are LNHNV and YYDKDF (reference sequence).

V usage is TRBV28 and J usage is TRBJ2-5; the D gene is possibly TRBD1 (7 bases). V gave up 6 bases and J gave up 5 bases, with 19 bases separating them. The CDR3 covers 15 residues. Germline CDR1 reads MDHEN; CDR2 reads SYDVKM. This CDR3 reads CASRSAQGGKETQYF. The CDR3 DNA reads TGTGCCAGCAGGTCGGCCCAGGGGGGCAAGGAGACCCAGTACTTC.

The J gene is TRBJ2-3, the V gene TRBV19, with TRBD1 matching over 11 bases. The CDR3 extends over 14 amino acids. CDR1 and CDR2 (germline): LNHDA, SQIVND (reference sequence). With 5 bases clipped from V and 5 bases from J, the junction kept 3 bases outside the gene matches. The CDR3 loop is CASSGGQGGDTQYF. The DNA of the CDR3 is TGTGCCAGTAGTGGGGGACAGGGGGGAGATACGCAGTATTTT.

This sequence joins TRBV28 and TRBJ2-7, with D maybe TRBD1 (5 bases). CDR3 size: 13 residues. V lost 5 bases and J lost 0, with 8 bases in between. The V gene's germline CDR1 is MDHEN and CDR2 SYDVKM. The DNA of the CDR3 is TGTGCCAGCAGTAGACAGCACTCCTACGAGCAGTACTTC. Encoded protein: CASSRQHSYEQYF.

The J gene is TRBJ2-7, the V gene TRBV9; possible D gene TRBD1, 5 bases. The V and J ends lost 0 bases and 5 bases respectively, with 12 bases between them. The CDR3 covers 14 residues. CDR1 and CDR2 from the germline V gene are SGDLS and YYNGEE. CDR3 sequence reads: CASSVEGLSHEQYF. CDR3 coding DNA: TGTGCCAGCAGCGTAGAGGGGCTATCGCACGAGCAGTACTTC.

The chain uses TRBV27 and TRBJ2-7; 9 bases agree with TRBD2. The CDR3 length is 19 residues. Germline V gene lookup returns CDR1 MNHEY and CDR2 SMNVEV (reference sequence). Germline trimming cut 0 bases from V and 2 bases from J; bases unmatched to any gene: 14. The CDR3 reads CASSLSNRLAGPTAYEQYF. DNA of the CDR3: TGTGCCAGCAGTTTATCGAATCGTCTAGCGGGACCCACCGCCTACGAGCAGTACTTC.

The chain uses TRBV27 and TRBJ1-2; possibly TRBD1 for D (5 bases). The ends were cut back, 3 bases at V and 0 bases at J, with 14 bases in the middle. Germline V gene lookup returns CDR1 MNHEY and CDR2 SMNVEV (reference sequence). The CDR3 extends over 16 amino acids. CDR3 protein: CASSFTGDGPNYGYTF. CDR3 coding DNA: TGTGCCAGCAGTTTTACGGGGGACGGCCCTAACTATGGCTACACCTTC.

V usage is TRBV6-4 and J usage is TRBJ2-1; TRBD1 is a possible D gene (5 bases). The germline V gene has CDR1 MRHNA and CDR2 SNTAGT. The CDR3 totals 13 residues. V was trimmed by 3 bases and J by 3 bases, leaving 6 bases between them. The CDR3 here is CASSEGDYNEQFF. DNA for the CDR3: TGTGCCAGCAGTGAAGGGGACTACAATGAGCAGTTCTTC.

The rearrangement uses TRBV27 and TRBJ2-1; 7 bases line up with TRBD1. The CDR3 sequence is 15 residues long. V shed 5 bases, J shed 2 bases, and the junction held 6 bases outside the gene matches. Germline CDR1 MNHEY, CDR2 SMNVEV (reference sequence). The CDR3 protein is CASSRGQIAYNEQFF. The CDR3 DNA reads TGTGCCAGCAGTAGGGGACAGATCGCCTACAATGAGCAGTTCTTC.

A word on this clone: Other nucleotide sequences from this sample produce the same CDR3. The chain couples TRBV7-9 to TRBJ2-5, with 10 bases lining up with TRBD1. The CDR3 sequence is 15 residues long. Germline V CDR1 and CDR2: SEHNR, FQNEAQ (reference sequence). V was clipped by 5 bases and J by 4 bases; unmatched bases: 7. The CDR3 sequence is CASSPPGQGTETQYF. For the CDR3, the DNA is TGTGCCAGCAGCCCTCCGGGACAGGGGACAGAGACCCAGTACTTC.

This chain links TRBV6-1 with TRBJ2-7; 7 bases map to TRBD2. The junction had 11 bases not matched to a gene; V was cut back by 6 bases and J by 3 bases. CDR3 length: 15 amino acids. CDR1 is MNHNS and CDR2 is SASEGT in the germline V gene. The CDR3: CASSAAGSSLYEQYF. The CDR3 DNA reads as TGTGCCAGCAGCGCAGCGGGATCCTCCCTCTACGAGCAGTACTTC.

The chain carries TRBV5-5 and TRBJ1-5, with TRBD1 as a possible D gene (6 bases). The CDR3 totals 15 residues. Germline V gene data show CDR1 as SGHKS and CDR2 as YYEKEE (reference sequence). Between the trimmed V and J ends, which lost 1 base and 2 bases, there was a span of 10 bases. The CDR3: CASSLTGQGNQPQHF. The CDR3 region has the DNA TGTGCCAGCAGCTTGACAGGGCAAGGCAATCAGCCCCAGCATTTT.

The rearrangement joins TRBV19 to TRBJ1-1; D is uncertain. Germline V lookup: CDR1 LNHDA, CDR2 SQIVND (reference sequence). This CDR3 is 13 amino acids long. V was pared by 7 bases and J by 3 bases, with 12 bases between. CDR3 sequence: CASMVSGDTEAFF. CDR3 coding DNA: TGTGCCAGTATGGTGAGTGGTGACACTGAAGCTTTCTTT.

This CDR3 reads CASSVSPDTQYF. The CDR3 DNA reads TGTGCCAGCAGTGTATCCCCAGATACGCAGTATTTT. The V call is TRBV2, the J call TRBJ2-3; unclear D gene. Germline CDR1 and CDR2: SNHLY and FYNNEI. Trimming took off 4 bases at V and 4 bases at J, with 6 bases between the two ends. The CDR3 runs to 12 residues.

The chain joins TRBV30 to TRBJ2-6; D is unresolved. CDR1 GTSNPN and CDR2 SVGIG come from the germline V gene (reference sequence). The V gene lost 0 bases and the J gene lost 2 bases, with 5 bases spanning the gap. The CDR3 spans 14 residues. The DNA for the CDR3 is TGTGCCTGGAGTGTACGGGCTGGGGCCAACGTCCTGACTTTC. Its protein is CAWSVRAGANVLTF. Drawing the rest from reference TRBV30 and TRBJ2-6, the complete variable domain is SQTIHQWPATLVQPVGSPLSLECTVEGTSNPNLYWYRQAAGRGLQLLFYSVGIGQISSEVPQNLSASRPQDRQFILSSKKLLLSDSGFYLCAWSVRAGANVLTFGAGSRLTVL.

The chain couples TRBV4-1 to TRBJ1-4; no clear D gene. Germline V gene data show CDR1 as MGHRA and CDR2 as YSYEKL. V lost 4 bases and J lost 4, with 22 bases in between. The CDR3 loop spans 18 amino acids. For the CDR3, the DNA is TGCGCCAGCAGCCTTTCCCGGGTCTTCGGGTTCCTTAATGAAAAACTGTTTTTT. This sequence encodes CASSLSRVFGFLNEKLFF.

The chain recombines TRBV4-1 with TRBJ2-1, with 9 bases fitting TRBD2. CDR1 MGHRA and CDR2 YSYEKL come from the germline V gene. V dropped 3 bases and J dropped 8; count of bases not matched to a gene: 14. The CDR3 sequence is 17 residues long. CDR3 region: CASSQSRGAGGPHEQFF. The CDR3 bases are TGCGCCAGCAGCCAGAGCCGAGGTGCGGGAGGGCCCCATGAGCAGTTCTTC.

This chain links TRBV18 with TRBJ2-4; 8 nucleotides align to TRBD2. The V and J ends lost 4 bases and 5 bases, in that order; junction bases with no gene match: 4. CDR1 and CDR2 from the germline V gene are KGHSH and LQKENI. This CDR3 has 14 amino acids. Written as DNA, the CDR3 is TGTGCCAGCTCACAAACGGGAGGGGAAAACATTCAGTACTTC. It codes for CASSQTGGENIQYF.

The chain recombines TRBV30 with TRBJ2-2; D is perhaps TRBD2 (7 bases). Germline V gives CDR1 GTSNPN, CDR2 SVGIG (reference sequence). This CDR3 contains 13 residues. The V end was cut by 8 bases, the J end by 7 bases, with 17 bases between. Written as DNA, the CDR3 is TGTGCCCTGTTGGGGGGGGCTGGCGGGGAGCTGTTTTTT. It encodes CALLGGAGGELFF. Using reference TRBV30 and TRBJ2-2 for the parts outside the CDR3, the full variable domain is SQTIHQWPATLVQPVGSPLSLECTVEGTSNPNLYWYRQAAGRGLQLLFYSVGIGQISSEVPQNLSASRPQDRQFILSSKKLLLSDSGFYLCALLGGAGGELFFGEGSRLTVL.

The rearrangement uses TRBV7-9 and TRBJ1-2; D is ambiguous. V shed 2 bases and J shed 4 bases, with 11 bases lying between them. The CDR3 is made up of 14 amino acids. Looked up from germline, CDR1 is SEHNR and CDR2 is FQNEAQ (reference sequence). CDR3 residues: CASSLSRGTYGYTF. The CDR3 coding sequence is TGTGCCAGCAGCTTATCGAGAGGAACCTATGGCTACACCTTC.

This chain connects TRBV14 to TRBJ2-3, with D unclear. Germline loops: CDR1 SGHDN, CDR2 FVKESK. The CDR3 extends over 13 amino acids. V lost 1 base, J lost 7 bases, and 9 bases lay in between. CDR3 in amino acids: CASSQVDLHTQYF. In DNA form, the CDR3 reads TGTGCCAGCAGCCAAGTAGATCTCCATACGCAGTATTTT.

This chain joins TRBV30 and TRBJ1-1; no clear D gene. Germline CDR1 reads GTSNPN; CDR2 reads SVGIG (reference sequence). V shed 2 bases and J shed 5 bases, with 6 bases lying between them. The CDR3 is made up of 11 amino acids. The CDR3 is CAWSSRTEAFF. CDR3 bases: TGTGCCTGGAGTAGCCGGACTGAAGCTTTCTTT.

This chain uses TRBV7-9 with TRBJ1-1, with D unresolved. Germline-derived CDR1 and CDR2 are SEHNR and FQNEAQ (reference sequence). The V end was cut by 5 bases, the J end by 2 bases, with 24 bases between. The CDR3 has 18 amino acids. The CDR3 region is CASSLGLGAGRKNTEAFF. The CDR3 DNA reads TGTGCCAGCAGCCTGGGGTTGGGTGCCGGGAGAAAAAACACTGAAGCTTTCTTT.

The rearrangement uses TRBV7-9 and TRBJ1-2; the D is unclear. Trimming shortened V by 5 bases and J by 4 bases, and 11 bases separated the two germline ends. Germline V lookup: CDR1 SEHNR, CDR2 FQNEAQ (reference sequence). CDR3 length equals 13 residues. In DNA, the CDR3 is TGTGCCAGCAGCCCGACGGGTGGCTATGGCTACACCTTC. It encodes CASSPTGGYGYTF.

The J gene is TRBJ2-3, the V gene TRBV4-2; D possibly corresponds to TRBD2 (6 bases). The CDR3 loop spans 16 amino acids. V lost 1 base and J lost 2, with 13 bases in between. Per germline, CDR1 LGHNA and CDR2 YNFKEQ. CDR3 coding DNA: TGTGCCAGCAGCCAAGGCAATAGCGGTAACACAGATACGCAGTATTTT. Translation: CASSQGNSGNTDTQYF.